There are many counts of the clone carrying this TCR beta chain. Its matching antigen is unknown. Using RNA transcripts as the source, TCR beta CDR3 regions were amplified. The HTBI primer set served for first-round RT-PCR of the TCR CDR3. TCRdb re-derived calls from the multiplex PCR reads in MiXCR, one entry per CDR3 protein. The sample includes about 520,000 distinct CDR3 sequences, about 24% of them seen just once. The data belong to a study of T cells in Graves' hyperthyroidism and ophthalmopathy. The overall study: At initial diagnosis, before any treatment had begun, peripheral blood was obtained.

Disease duration was under 3 months in the ophthalmopathy patients, who also had a Clinical Activity Score of at least 3 and a NOSPECS grade of at least 4. Out of more than 8 ml of fresh peripheral blood came the PBMCs. Study-level findings and limits: Most expanded thyroid clonotypes above 0.001 recurred in blood.

This sequence was found in a woman in her 30s with Graves' ophthalmopathy. Sequencing was performed on blood.

DNA for the CDR3: TGCGCCAGCAGCATGACAGAAGTCGATGGCTACACCTTC. Residues: CASSMTEVDGYTF. The chain recombines TRBV5-1 with TRBJ1-2; TRBD1 might be the D (5 bases). Germline CDR1 is SGHRS and CDR2 is YFSETQ. Trimming took off 4 bases at V and 6 bases at J, with 13 bases between the two ends. The CDR3 has 13 amino acids.